The 27 T cell receptor beta chains below were found in one sample sequenced in a study of blood T cell repertoires in COVID-19. TCRdb's table, derived via immunoSEQ multiplex PCR, lists solely in-frame clones and lacks some. Seen here are more than 45,000 clones, about 89% observed once, and the top ten hold roughly 15%. The source material was peripheral blood. These receptors were taken from a man aged 55 to 69 with active or convalescent COVID-19.

The genes are TRBV5-1 and TRBJ2-7; 10 nucleotides align to TRBD1. The junction had 5 bases not matched to a gene; V was cut back by 2 bases and J by 3 bases. The CDR3 contains 15 residues. CDR1 and CDR2 (germline): SGHRS, YFSETQ. The CDR3 loop reads CASSFRTGGNYEQYF. In DNA, the CDR3 is TGCGCCAGCAGCTTTAGGACAGGGGGTAACTACGAGCAGTACTTC.

V gene TRBV27 combines with J gene TRBJ2-7; a weak D match, TRBD2 (6 bases). V lost 3 bases to trimming and J lost 2 bases, with 11 bases between them. In germline, CDR1 is MNHEY, CDR2 SMNVEV (reference sequence). This CDR3 contains 14 residues. This CDR3 is CASSFRGFTYEQYF. The CDR3 nucleotides read TGTGCCAGCAGTTTCCGGGGGTTCACCTACGAGCAGTACTTC.

The chain joins TRBV19 to TRBJ2-5, with TRBD1 identical over 10 bases. Germline CDR1 reads LNHDA; CDR2 reads SQIVND (reference sequence). This CDR3 spans 15 amino acids. With V trimmed by 5 bases and J by 5 bases, 8 bases remained unmatched. CDR3 bases: TGTGCCAGTAGTGTATCGGGACAGGGGTTGGAGACCCAGTACTTC. Translation: CASSVSGQGLETQYF.

The chain uses TRBV18 and TRBJ1-3; 7 nucleotides align to TRBD1. This CDR3 region has 14 residues. Per germline, CDR1 KGHSH and CDR2 LQKENI. Germline trimming cut 2 bases from V and 2 bases from J; bases unmatched to any gene: 0. The DNA for the CDR3 is TGTGCCAGCTCACCAGACAGGGCTGGAAACACCATATATTTT. It translates to CASSPDRAGNTIYF.

By proportion, this clone is medium-sized. The rearrangement uses TRBV7-3 and TRBJ1-1, with a possible D match to TRBD1 (5 bases). Germline V gene data show CDR1 as SGHTA and CDR2 as FQGTGA. The CDR3 is 17 residues long. V was cut by 0 bases and J by 5 bases, with 19 bases left in between. CDR3 bases: TGTGCCAGCAGCTTAACTCTTCTCGCAGGGTCTGAAACTGAAGCTTTCTTT. Its translation: CASSLTLLAGSETEAFF. Filled out from reference TRBV7-3 and TRBJ1-1, the complete variable domain reads GAGVSQTPSNKVTEKGKYVELRCDPISGHTALYWYRQSLGQGPEFLIYFQGTGAADDSGLPNDRFFAVRPEGSVSTLKIQRTERGDSAVYLCASSLTLLAGSETEAFFGQGTRLTVV.

The chain uses TRBV19 and TRBJ2-5, with D perhaps matching TRBD1 (6 bases). Trimming cost V 7 bases and J 1 base, with 16 bases left between them. The CDR3 has 15 amino acids. Germline V lookup: CDR1 LNHDA, CDR2 SQIVND (reference sequence). In nucleotides, the CDR3 is TGTGCCAGTACTACATCCCAGGGGATCCAAGAGACCCAGTACTTC. It yields the protein CASTTSQGIQETQYF.

This chain uses TRBV10-3 with TRBJ1-3, with 10 nucleotides matching TRBD1. From germline, CDR1 is ENHRY and CDR2 SYGVKD. The CDR3 extends over 14 amino acids. V lost 10 bases and J lost 2; bases outside the gene matches: 5. In DNA, the CDR3 is TGTGCCACTTCGGACAGGGGGGCTGGAAACACCATATATTTT. Its protein is CATSDRGAGNTIYF.

The rearrangement joins TRBV7-2 to TRBJ1-1; D uncertain. Germline V lookup: CDR1 SGHTA, CDR2 FQGNSA. Trimming left V 0 bases short and J 3 bases short, with 11 bases between. The CDR3 has 15 amino acids. The CDR3 region has the DNA TGTGCCAGCAGCTTAGCGGCCGGGTTCGACACTGAAGCTTTCTTT. Protein sequence: CASSLAAGFDTEAFF.

The J gene is TRBJ1-1, the V gene TRBV2; the match to TRBD1 covers 11 bases. The CDR3 has 14 amino acids. V lost 6 bases, J lost 5 bases, and 5 bases stayed unmatched. Germline loops: CDR1 SNHLY, CDR2 FYNNEI. DNA of the CDR3: TGTGCCAGCAGGTCGGACAGGGGGCTGACTGAAGCTTTCTTT. Translation: CASRSDRGLTEAFF.

The chain employs TRBV10-3 and TRBJ2-5; D not resolved. The V and J ends lost 5 bases and 5 bases respectively, with 6 bases between them. This CDR3 contains 11 residues. Looked up from germline, CDR1 is ENHRY and CDR2 is SYGVKD. In DNA, the CDR3 is TGTGCCATCAGTCAAGCGGAGACCCAGTACTTC. This codes for CAISQAETQYF.

V is TRBV4-1 and J is TRBJ1-1; TRBD1 might be the D (5 bases). This CDR3 comprises 17 residues. The V gene lost 1 base and the J gene lost 4 bases, with 19 bases spanning the gap. The germline CDR1 and CDR2 sequences are MGHRA and YSYEKL. The CDR3 DNA reads as TGCGCCAGCAGCCAAGGCCCCGTTGTCAACCAGGGCACTGAAGCTTTCTTT. Amino acids: CASSQGPVVNQGTEAFF.

As for this clone: Its ends do not fully match the called genes, so a read error is possible. The V call is TRBV19, the J call TRBJ2-3, with TRBD2 identical over 7 bases. Looked up from germline, CDR1 is LNHDA and CDR2 is SQIVND (reference sequence). This CDR3 contains 16 residues. The CDR3 protein is CASNIWRGGLTDTQYF. The CDR3 bases are TGTGCCAGTAATATATGGCGCGGGGGACTCACAGATACGCAGTATTTT.

CDR3 in amino acids: CASSLTALNEKLFF. The CDR3 coding sequence is TGTGCCAGCAGTCTTACAGCCCTTAATGAAAAACTGTTTTTT. J is TRBJ1-4 and V is TRBV9, with D hard to call. The CDR3 length is 14 residues. The V gene lost 5 bases and the J gene lost 4 bases, with 12 bases spanning the gap. Germline CDR1 reads SGDLS; CDR2 reads YYNGEE. Filled out from reference TRBV9 and TRBJ1-4, the complete variable domain reads DSGVTQTPKHLITATGQRVTLRCSPRSGDLSVYWYQQSLDQGLQFLIQYYNGEERAKGNILERFSAQQFPDLHSELNLSSLELGDSALYFCASSLTALNEKLFFGSGTQLSVL.

The V call is TRBV2, the J call TRBJ1-2; D is ambiguous. CDR1 is SNHLY, CDR2 FYNNEI, per germline. Between the trimmed V and J ends, which lost 3 bases and 8 bases, there was a span of 13 bases. The CDR3 totals 13 residues. CDR3: CASSESSQAGYTF. The CDR3 DNA follows: TGTGCCAGCAGTGAGTCGAGTCAGGCGGGCTACACCTTC.

The chain couples TRBV10-3 to TRBJ2-3; TRBD2 matches at 11 bases. Losses at the gene ends were 4 bases for V and 3 bases for J; bases not matched to a gene: 6. Germline CDR1 is ENHRY and CDR2 is SYGVKD. CDR3 length: 16 residues. The CDR3 DNA reads as TGTGCCATCAGTGCCTCTAGCGGGGGGACAACAGATACGCAGTATTTT. Translated: CAISASSGGTTDTQYF.

The gene calls are TRBV12-5 and TRBJ1-5; D remains unclear. The CDR3 is 15 amino acids. Trimming took 6 bases from V and 5 from J, leaving 17 bases between them. The germline V gene has CDR1 LGHNT and CDR2 FRNRAP. The DNA for the CDR3 is TGTGCTAGTGGCTCGACCGCAGGTCGAGATCAGCCCCAGCATTTT. This gives the protein CASGSTAGRDQPQHF.

This chain links TRBV28 with TRBJ1-4, with 7 bases identical to TRBD1. Germline CDR1 and CDR2: MDHEN and SYDVKM. Trimming took 7 bases from V and 7 from J; bases not matched to a gene: 6. CDR3 size: 13 residues. CDR3 bases: TGTGCCAGCAACCTGGACAGGCGTGAAAAACTGTTTTTT. Residues: CASNLDRREKLFF.

The chain links TRBV5-4 to TRBJ2-7; 15 nucleotides agree with TRBD2. This CDR3 has 14 amino acids. V gave up 4 bases and J gave up 7 bases; unmatched junction bases: 3. Germline V gene data show CDR1 as SGHNT and CDR2 as YYREEE (reference sequence). The CDR3 bases are TGTGCCAGCAGCCAGGGACTAGCGGGAGGAGAGCAGTACTTC. Its protein product is CASSQGLAGGEQYF.

This rearrangement joins TRBV27 to TRBJ2-7; a possible D gene is TRBD1 (6 bases). The CDR3 has 11 amino acids. CDR1 is MNHEY, CDR2 SMNVEV, per germline (reference sequence). In nucleotides, the CDR3 is TGTGGGGTCAGGGGTCGGGACGAGCAGTACTTC. This translates into CGVRGRDEQYF.

The V gene is TRBV6-6, the J gene TRBJ2-7; TRBD1 might be the D (6 bases). Deletions cut 10 bases from V and 0 bases from J, with 13 bases between. The CDR3 contains 13 residues. Germline V gene sequence: CDR1 MNHNY, CDR2 SVGAGI (reference sequence). The CDR3 nucleotides are TGTGCCACGACCCGAGGGGGCTCCTACGAGCAGTACTTC. Its translation: CATTRGGSYEQYF.

V is TRBV18 and J is TRBJ1-5; 11 bases match TRBD1. V was clipped by 8 bases and J by 1 base; unmatched bases: 4. The CDR3 sequence is 15 residues long. The germline CDR1 and CDR2 sequences are KGHSH and LQKENI. CDR3 loop: CASTGQGASNQPQHF. DNA of the CDR3: TGTGCCAGCACCGGACAGGGGGCGAGCAATCAGCCCCAGCATTTT.

This chain joins TRBV20-1 and TRBJ2-7, with D possibly matching TRBD1 (5 bases). The germline V gene encodes CDR1 DFQATT and CDR2 SNEGSKA (reference sequence). The CDR3 sequence is 11 residues long. V was clipped by 7 bases and J by 7 bases, with 14 bases between them. The CDR3, as DNA: TGCAGTGGGGGCCTTCTTGGTGAGCAGTACTTC. Translated: CSGGLLGEQYF.

The rearrangement uses TRBV6-5 and TRBJ2-7, with D unresolved. The V end lost 0 bases, the J end lost 0 bases, and 6 bases lay between the germline ends. CDR1 is MNHEY and CDR2 is SVGAGI in the germline V gene. The CDR3 covers 14 residues. For the CDR3, the DNA is TGTGCCAGCAGTTACTCTGGCCTCTCCTACGAGCAGTACTTC. Encoded protein: CASSYSGLSYEQYF.

This chain connects TRBV19 to TRBJ2-1; 10 nucleotides align to TRBD1. The CDR3 is made up of 15 amino acids. Trimming removed 6 bases from V and 3 bases from J; junction bases left unmatched: 5. CDR1 LNHDA and CDR2 SQIVND come from the germline V gene (reference sequence). DNA for the CDR3: TGTGCCAGTAGCCCCGGGACAGGGGTCTACAATGAGCAGTTCTTC. Encoded protein: CASSPGTGVYNEQFF.

The chain combines TRBV2 with TRBJ1-1, with D uncertain. The CDR3 loop spans 11 amino acids. Germline lookup yields CDR1 SNHLY and CDR2 FYNNEI. V shed 6 bases and J shed 4 bases, with 6 bases lying between them. The CDR3 loop is CASRTGTEAFF. CDR3 bases: TGTGCCAGCAGGACGGGCACTGAAGCTTTCTTT.

This chain connects TRBV5-5 to TRBJ2-3; 9 bases match TRBD1. V shed 3 bases, J shed 4 bases, and the junction held 6 bases outside the gene matches. The CDR3 extends over 15 amino acids. Per the germline V gene, CDR1 is SGHKS and CDR2 is YYEKEE (reference sequence). CDR3 sequence (DNA): TGTGCCAGCAGCTGGCCGGGACAGGGCTCAGATACGCAGTATTTT. Its translation: CASSWPGQGSDTQYF.

The V and J genes are TRBV6-4 and TRBJ1-5; a weak D match, TRBD1 (5 bases). V dropped 0 bases and J dropped 3 bases, with 12 bases sitting between them. There are 16 residues in the CDR3. The germline gives CDR1 MRHNA, CDR2 SNTAGT. CDR3 region: CASSDSGDCYNQPQHF. The CDR3 DNA reads TGTGCCAGCAGTGACTCGGGGGACTGTTACAATCAGCCCCAGCATTTT.